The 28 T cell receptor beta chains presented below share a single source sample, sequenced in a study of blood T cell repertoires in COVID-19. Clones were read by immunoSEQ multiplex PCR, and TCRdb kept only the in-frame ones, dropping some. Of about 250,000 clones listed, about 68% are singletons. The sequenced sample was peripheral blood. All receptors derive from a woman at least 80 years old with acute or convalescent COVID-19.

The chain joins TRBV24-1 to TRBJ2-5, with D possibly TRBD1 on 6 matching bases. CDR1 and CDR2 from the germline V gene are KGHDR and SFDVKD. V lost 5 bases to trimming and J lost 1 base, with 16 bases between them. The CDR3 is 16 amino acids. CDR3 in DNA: TGTGCCACCAGTGGAGGGGGAAGAGAATCCCAAGAGACCCAGTACTTC. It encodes CATSGGGRESQETQYF.

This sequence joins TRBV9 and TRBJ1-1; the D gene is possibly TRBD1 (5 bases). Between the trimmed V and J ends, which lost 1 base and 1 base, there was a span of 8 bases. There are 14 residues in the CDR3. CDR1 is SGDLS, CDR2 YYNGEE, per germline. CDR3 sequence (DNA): TGTGCCAGCAGCGTAAGAGACAGGAACACTGAAGCTTTCTTT. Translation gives CASSVRDRNTEAFF.

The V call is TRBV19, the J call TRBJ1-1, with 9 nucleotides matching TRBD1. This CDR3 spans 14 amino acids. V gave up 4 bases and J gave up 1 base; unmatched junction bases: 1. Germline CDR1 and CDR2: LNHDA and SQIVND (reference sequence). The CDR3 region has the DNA TGTGCCAGTAGTACGGGACAGGGGAACACTGAAGCTTTCTTT. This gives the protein CASSTGQGNTEAFF.

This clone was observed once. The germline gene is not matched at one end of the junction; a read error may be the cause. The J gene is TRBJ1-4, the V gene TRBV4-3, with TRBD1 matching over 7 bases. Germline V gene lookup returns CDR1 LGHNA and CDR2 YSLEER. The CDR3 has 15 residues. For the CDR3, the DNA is TGCGCCAGCAGCCAAGGTAACAGGGGAAATGAAAAGCTGTTTTTT. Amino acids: CASSQGNRGNEKLFF.

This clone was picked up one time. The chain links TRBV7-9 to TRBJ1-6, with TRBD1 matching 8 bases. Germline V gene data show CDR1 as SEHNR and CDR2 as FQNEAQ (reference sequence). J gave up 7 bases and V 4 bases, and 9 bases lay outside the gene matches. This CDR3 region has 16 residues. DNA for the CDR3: TGTGCCAGCAGCTATCCTGGACAGGGTGGAAATTCACCCCTCCACTTT. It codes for CASSYPGQGGNSPLHF.

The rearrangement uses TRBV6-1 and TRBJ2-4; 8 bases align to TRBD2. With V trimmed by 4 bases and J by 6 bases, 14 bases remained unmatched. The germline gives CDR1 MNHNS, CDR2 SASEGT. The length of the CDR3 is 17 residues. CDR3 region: CASSAMGGLGSSNIQYF. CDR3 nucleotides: TGTGCCAGCAGTGCCATGGGGGGACTAGGAAGCTCAAACATTCAGTACTTC.

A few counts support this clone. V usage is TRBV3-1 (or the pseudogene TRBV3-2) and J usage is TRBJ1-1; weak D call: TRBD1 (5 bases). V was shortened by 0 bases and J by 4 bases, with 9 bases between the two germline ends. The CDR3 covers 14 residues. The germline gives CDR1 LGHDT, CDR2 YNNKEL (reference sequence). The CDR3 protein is CASSQDWGGTEAFF. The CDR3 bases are TGTGCCAGCAGCCAAGATTGGGGGGGCACTGAAGCTTTCTTT.

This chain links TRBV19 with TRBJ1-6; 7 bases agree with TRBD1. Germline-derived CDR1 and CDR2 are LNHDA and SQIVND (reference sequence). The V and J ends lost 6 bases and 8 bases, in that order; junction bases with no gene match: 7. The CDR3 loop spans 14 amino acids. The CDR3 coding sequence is TGTGCCAGTAGCCAGACAGGGAGAGATTCACCCCTCCACTTT. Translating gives CASSQTGRDSPLHF.

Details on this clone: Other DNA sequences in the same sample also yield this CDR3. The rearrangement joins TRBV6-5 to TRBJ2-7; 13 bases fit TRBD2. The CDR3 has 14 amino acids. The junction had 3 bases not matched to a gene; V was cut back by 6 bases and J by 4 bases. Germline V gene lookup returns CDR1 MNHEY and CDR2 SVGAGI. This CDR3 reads CASSRLAGGYEQYF. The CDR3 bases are TGTGCCAGCAGCCGACTAGCGGGGGGATACGAGCAGTACTTC.

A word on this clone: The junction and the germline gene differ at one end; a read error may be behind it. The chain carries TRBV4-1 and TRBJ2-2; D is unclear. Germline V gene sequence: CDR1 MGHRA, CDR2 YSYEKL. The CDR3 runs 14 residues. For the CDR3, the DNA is TGCGCCAGCAACCAAGTTCCAGGATTAGGGGAGCTGTTTTTT. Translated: CASNQVPGLGELFF.

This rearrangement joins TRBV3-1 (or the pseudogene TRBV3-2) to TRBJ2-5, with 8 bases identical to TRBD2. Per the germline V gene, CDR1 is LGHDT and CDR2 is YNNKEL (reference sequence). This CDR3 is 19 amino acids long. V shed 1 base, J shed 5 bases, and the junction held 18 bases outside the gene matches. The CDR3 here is CASSQGGTRRAAAGETQYF. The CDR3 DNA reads TGTGCCAGCAGCCAAGGGGGGACTAGAAGGGCCGCCGCGGGGGAGACCCAGTACTTC.

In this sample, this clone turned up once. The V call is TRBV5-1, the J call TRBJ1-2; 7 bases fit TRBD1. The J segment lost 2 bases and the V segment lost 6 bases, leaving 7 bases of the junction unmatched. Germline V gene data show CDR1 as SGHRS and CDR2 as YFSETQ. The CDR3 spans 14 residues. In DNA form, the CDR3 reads TGCGCCAGCACAGAATCGACAGGGAACTATGGCTACACCTTC. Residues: CASTESTGNYGYTF.

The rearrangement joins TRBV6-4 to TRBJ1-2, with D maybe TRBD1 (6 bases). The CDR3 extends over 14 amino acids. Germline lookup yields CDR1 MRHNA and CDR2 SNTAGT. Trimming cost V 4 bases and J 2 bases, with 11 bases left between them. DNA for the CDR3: TGTGCCAGCAGTGTAGAAACAGGGAACTATGGCTACACCTTC. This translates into CASSVETGNYGYTF.

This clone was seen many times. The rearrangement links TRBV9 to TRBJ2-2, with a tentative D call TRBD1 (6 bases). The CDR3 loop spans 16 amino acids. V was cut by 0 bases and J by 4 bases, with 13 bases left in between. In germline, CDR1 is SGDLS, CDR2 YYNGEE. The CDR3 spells CASSVGTATGTGELFF. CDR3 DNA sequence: TGTGCCAGCAGCGTAGGGACAGCGACGGGCACCGGGGAGCTGTTTTTT.

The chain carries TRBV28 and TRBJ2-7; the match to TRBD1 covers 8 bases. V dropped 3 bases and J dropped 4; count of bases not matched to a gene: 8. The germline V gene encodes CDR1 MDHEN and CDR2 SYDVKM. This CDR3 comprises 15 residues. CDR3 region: CASSLGGQGAYEQYF. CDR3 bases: TGTGCCAGCAGTTTGGGAGGACAGGGTGCTTACGAGCAGTACTTC.

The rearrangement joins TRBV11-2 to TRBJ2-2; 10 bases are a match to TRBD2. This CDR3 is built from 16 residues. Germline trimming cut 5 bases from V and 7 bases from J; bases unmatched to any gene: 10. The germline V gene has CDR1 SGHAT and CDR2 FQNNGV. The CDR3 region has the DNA TGTGCCAGCAGCCCTCCAGCGGGAGGGCCTGTCGGGGAGCTGTTTTTT. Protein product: CASSPPAGGPVGELFF.

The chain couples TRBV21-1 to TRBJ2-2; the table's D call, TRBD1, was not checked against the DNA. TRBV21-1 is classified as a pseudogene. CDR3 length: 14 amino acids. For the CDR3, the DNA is TGTGCCAGCAGCAAAGAGGACAGTTACGGGGAGCTGTTTTTT. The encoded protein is CASSKEDSYGELFF.

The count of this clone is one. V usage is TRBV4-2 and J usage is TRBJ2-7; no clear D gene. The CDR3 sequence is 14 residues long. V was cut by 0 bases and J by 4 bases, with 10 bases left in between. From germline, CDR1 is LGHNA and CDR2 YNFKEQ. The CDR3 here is CASSQEPTDYEQYF. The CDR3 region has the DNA TGTGCCAGCAGCCAAGAGCCGACTGATTACGAGCAGTACTTC.

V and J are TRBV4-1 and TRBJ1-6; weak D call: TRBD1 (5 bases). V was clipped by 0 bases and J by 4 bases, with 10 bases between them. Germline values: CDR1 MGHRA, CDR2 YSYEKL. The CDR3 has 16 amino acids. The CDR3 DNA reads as TGCGCCAGCAGCCAAGATCGCGCAGGGTATAATTCACCCCTCCACTTT. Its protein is CASSQDRAGYNSPLHF.

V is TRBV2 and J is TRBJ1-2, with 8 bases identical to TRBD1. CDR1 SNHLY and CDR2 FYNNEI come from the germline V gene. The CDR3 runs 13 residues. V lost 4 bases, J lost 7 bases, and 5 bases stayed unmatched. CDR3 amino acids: CASSARTGTGYTF. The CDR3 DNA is TGTGCCAGCAGTGCCAGGACAGGGACTGGCTACACCTTC.

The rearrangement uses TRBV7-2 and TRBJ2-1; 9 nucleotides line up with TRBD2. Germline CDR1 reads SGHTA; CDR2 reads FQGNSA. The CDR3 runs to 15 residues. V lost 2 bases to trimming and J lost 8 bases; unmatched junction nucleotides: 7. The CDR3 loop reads CASSLFAGGRDEQFF. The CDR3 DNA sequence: TGTGCCAGCAGCTTATTCGCGGGGGGGCGCGATGAGCAGTTCTTC.

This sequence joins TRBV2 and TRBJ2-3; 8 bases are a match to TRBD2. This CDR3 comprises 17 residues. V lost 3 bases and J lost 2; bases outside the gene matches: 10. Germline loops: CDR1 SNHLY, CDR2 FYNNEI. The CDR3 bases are TGTGCCAGCAGTGACCCCGGGGGGGCAAAAACCACAGATACGCAGTATTTT. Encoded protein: CASSDPGGAKTTDTQYF. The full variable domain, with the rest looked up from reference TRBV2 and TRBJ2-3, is EPEVTQTPSHQVTQMGQEVILRCVPISNHLYFYWYRQILGQKVEFLVSFYNNEISEKSEIFDDQFSVERPDGSNFTLKIRSTKLEDSAMYFCASSDPGGAKTTDTQYFGPGTRLTVL.

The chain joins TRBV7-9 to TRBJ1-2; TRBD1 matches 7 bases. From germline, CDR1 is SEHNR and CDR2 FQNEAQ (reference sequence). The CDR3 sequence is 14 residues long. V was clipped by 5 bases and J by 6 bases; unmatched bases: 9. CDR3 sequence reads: CASSRDRYMDGYTF. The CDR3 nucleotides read TGTGCCAGCAGCCGGGACAGATACATGGATGGCTACACCTTC.

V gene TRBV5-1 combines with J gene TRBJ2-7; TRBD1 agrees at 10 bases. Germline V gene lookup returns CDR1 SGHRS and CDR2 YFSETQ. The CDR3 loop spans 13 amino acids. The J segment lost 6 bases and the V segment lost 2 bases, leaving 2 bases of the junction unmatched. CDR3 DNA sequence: TGCGCCAGCAGCTTACGACAGGGGGCCGAGCAGTACTTC. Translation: CASSLRQGAEQYF.

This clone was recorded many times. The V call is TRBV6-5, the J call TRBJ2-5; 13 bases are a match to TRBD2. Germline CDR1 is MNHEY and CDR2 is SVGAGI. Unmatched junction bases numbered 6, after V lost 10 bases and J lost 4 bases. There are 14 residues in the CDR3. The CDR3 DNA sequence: TGTGCCACCGCACTAGCGGGGGGGGTAGAGACCCAGTACTTC. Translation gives CATALAGGVETQYF.

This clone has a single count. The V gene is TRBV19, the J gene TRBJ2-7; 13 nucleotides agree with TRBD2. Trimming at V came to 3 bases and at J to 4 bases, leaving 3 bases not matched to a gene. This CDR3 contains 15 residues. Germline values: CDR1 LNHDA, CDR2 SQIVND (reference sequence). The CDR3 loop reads CASSITTSGRYEQYF. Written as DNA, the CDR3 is TGTGCCAGTAGTATTACGACTAGCGGGAGGTACGAGCAGTACTTC.

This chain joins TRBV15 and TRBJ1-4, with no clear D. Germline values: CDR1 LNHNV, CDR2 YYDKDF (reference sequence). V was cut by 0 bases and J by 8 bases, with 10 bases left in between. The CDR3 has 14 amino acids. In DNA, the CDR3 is TGTGCCACCAGCAGAGACCCCCAGCGAGAAAAACTGTTTTTT. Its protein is CATSRDPQREKLFF.

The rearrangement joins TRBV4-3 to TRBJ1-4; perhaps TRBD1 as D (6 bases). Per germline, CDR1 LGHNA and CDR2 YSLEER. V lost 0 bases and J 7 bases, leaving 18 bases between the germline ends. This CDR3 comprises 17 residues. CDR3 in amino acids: CASSQDFLGGRFEKLFF. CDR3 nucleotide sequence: TGCGCCAGCAGCCAAGATTTTCTCGGGGGGCGCTTTGAAAAACTGTTTTTT.